This T cell receptor (beta chain) is from a study of neurological immune-mediated disorders. Study-level findings and limits: Levels of TCR clonal expansion peaked in HTLV-1-associated myelopathy and reached their lowest in multiple sclerosis, under those of healthy controls.

This clonotype was recorded many times. Its antigen remains unidentified. Germline V gene data show CDR1 as MNHEY and CDR2 as SMNVEV (reference sequence). Deletions cut 7 bases from V and 3 bases from J, with 12 bases between. The CDR3 is 13 residues long. Synthesis of cDNA was performed by 5'RACE using 10-nucleotide random UMIs. TCRdb recomputed calls from the 5' RACE reads with MiXCR, one row per CDR3 protein. The sample includes approximately 50,000 distinct CDR3 sequences, about a tenth of them seen just once. The TCR originated in a man between 65 and 85 years old with HTLV-1-associated myelopathy (HAM/TSP). Sequencing was carried out using PBMCs. The chain links TRBV27 to TRBJ1-1, with unresolved D. The CDR3: CASIPREHTEAFF. The CDR3 DNA follows: TGTGCCAGCATACCGAGGGAGCACACTGAAGCTTTCTTT.